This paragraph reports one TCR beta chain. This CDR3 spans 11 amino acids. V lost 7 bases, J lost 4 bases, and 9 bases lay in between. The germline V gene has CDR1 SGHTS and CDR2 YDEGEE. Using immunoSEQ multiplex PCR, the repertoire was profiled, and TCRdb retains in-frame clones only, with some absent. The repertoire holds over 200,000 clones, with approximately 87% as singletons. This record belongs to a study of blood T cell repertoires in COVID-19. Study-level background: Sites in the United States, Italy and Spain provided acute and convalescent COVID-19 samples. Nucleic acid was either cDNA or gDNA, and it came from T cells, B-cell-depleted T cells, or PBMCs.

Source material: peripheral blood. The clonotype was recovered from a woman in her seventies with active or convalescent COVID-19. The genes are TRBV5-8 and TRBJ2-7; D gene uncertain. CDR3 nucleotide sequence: TGTGCCAGCGGAGTCGGATACGAGCAGTACTTC. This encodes CASGVGYEQYF. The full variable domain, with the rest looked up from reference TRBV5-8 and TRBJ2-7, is EAGVTQSPTHLIKTRGQQATLRCSPISGHTSVYWYQQALGLGLQFLLWYDEGEERNRGNFPPRFSGRQFPNYSSELNVNALELEDSALYLCASGVGYEQYFGPGTRLTVT.